A single sample is the source of the 10 T cell receptor beta chains below, sequenced in a study of early T cells in non-severe SARS-CoV-2 infection. TCRdb processed the 5' RACE reads anew with MiXCR; each CDR3 protein has one entry. In the table there are some 59,000 distinct CDR3 sequences, around 8.6% of which are singletons. The material sequenced was whole blood, taken at baseline. The receptors derive from an adult who was a healthcare worker with PCR-confirmed SARS-CoV-2 infection or an uninfected control (not recorded which).

This clonotype was observed a few times. V usage is TRBV19 and J usage is TRBJ2-5, with 7 bases matching TRBD2. Germline trimming cut 5 bases from V and 5 bases from J; bases unmatched to any gene: 14. CDR3 length equals 16 residues. The germline CDR1 and CDR2 sequences are LNHDA and SQIVND (reference sequence). The CDR3 nucleotides are TGTGCCAGTAGTTTCCTCGGGGGGAGGGCCCAGGAGACCCAGTACTTC. Its translation: CASSFLGGRAQETQYF.

This clonotype was counted at least ten times. J is TRBJ1-5 and V is TRBV6-5, with D possibly being TRBD1 (5 bases). Deletions cut 0 bases from V and 3 bases from J, with 15 bases between. The germline CDR1 and CDR2 sequences are MNHEY and SVGAGI. The length of the CDR3 is 17 residues. This CDR3 is CASSYSGTDAPNQPQHF. The CDR3 nucleotides are TGTGCCAGCAGTTACTCAGGGACGGATGCTCCCAATCAGCCCCAGCATTTT.

This sequence joins TRBV20-1 and TRBJ2-5; perhaps TRBD2 as D (6 bases). The CDR3 is made up of 12 amino acids. V lost 3 bases to trimming and J lost 5 bases, with 10 bases between them. Germline CDR1 reads DFQATT; CDR2 reads SNEGSKA (reference sequence). For the CDR3, the DNA is TGCAGTGCTAGTCCCGGGAGTGAGACCCAGTACTTC. Translating gives CSASPGSETQYF.

This clonotype showed up many times. The V and J genes are TRBV20-1 and TRBJ1-6, with a weak D call TRBD1 (5 bases). V dropped 0 bases and J dropped 6 bases, with 12 bases sitting between them. The CDR3 contains 15 residues. The germline gives CDR1 DFQATT, CDR2 SNEGSKA (reference sequence). The CDR3 DNA reads TGCAGTGCTAGAGATCACCGGCAGGGTAATTCACCCCTCCACTTT. Amino acids: CSARDHRQGNSPLHF.

This clonotype was recorded many times. The chain combines TRBV6-6 with TRBJ2-2; tentatively, D is TRBD2 (6 bases). CDR1 and CDR2 from the germline V gene are MNHNY and SVGAGI (reference sequence). CDR3 length: 13 residues. CDR3: CAIRASEHGELFF. CDR3 sequence (DNA): TGTGCTATCAGGGCTAGCGAGCACGGGGAGCTGTTTTTT.

This clonotype was detected many times. V usage is TRBV20-1 and J usage is TRBJ2-5, with a tentative D call TRBD2 (6 bases). This CDR3 has 14 residues. Between the trimmed V and J ends, which lost 5 bases and 2 bases, there was a span of 15 bases. Germline lookup yields CDR1 DFQATT and CDR2 SNEGSKA (reference sequence). In nucleotides, the CDR3 is TGCAGTGCTGTACGAGCGGGTAGGCAAGAGACCCAGTACTTC. Its translation is CSAVRAGRQETQYF.

This clonotype was observed a few times. This chain connects TRBV6-1 to TRBJ2-7; a possible D gene is TRBD1 (7 bases). Germline values: CDR1 MNHNS, CDR2 SASEGT. Trimming left V 4 bases short and J 0 bases short, with 13 bases between. The CDR3 is 15 amino acids. This CDR3 is CASSVRQGGSYEQYF. The CDR3 nucleotides read TGTGCCAGCAGTGTTCGACAGGGAGGCTCCTACGAGCAGTACTTC.

In its sample, this clonotype was seen a few times. The rearrangement joins TRBV7-3 to TRBJ2-2; 7 nucleotides line up with TRBD2. Germline assignment: CDR1 SGHTA and CDR2 FQGTGA. Losses at the gene ends were 8 bases for V and 0 bases for J; bases not matched to a gene: 6. This CDR3 comprises 15 residues. The CDR3 sequence is CASSGGGPNTGELFF. CDR3 DNA: TGTGCCAGCTCTGGGGGAGGGCCGAACACCGGGGAGCTGTTTTTT. Full variable domain (outside the CDR3, taken from reference TRBV7-3 and TRBJ2-2): GAGVSQTPSNKVTEKGKYVELRCDPISGHTALYWYRQSLGQGPEFLIYFQGTGAADDSGLPNDRFFAVRPEGSVSTLKIQRTERGDSAVYLCASSGGGPNTGELFFGEGSRLTVL.

A few counts support this clonotype. V and J are TRBV19 and TRBJ2-1, with a tentative D call TRBD2 (5 bases). V lost 8 bases and J lost 4, with 6 bases in between. Germline CDR1 LNHDA, CDR2 SQIVND (reference sequence). The CDR3 runs 11 residues. CDR3 in DNA: TGTGCCAGTGGGGAGTACAATGAGCAGTTCTTC. Residues: CASGEYNEQFF.

This clonotype was detected many times. The gene calls are TRBV6-1 and TRBJ2-1, with 15 bases matching TRBD2. V shed 3 bases, J shed 10 bases, and the junction held 4 bases outside the gene matches. The germline V gene has CDR1 MNHNS and CDR2 SASEGT. This CDR3 has 15 residues. The CDR3 nucleotides read TGTGCCAGCAGTGATGGACTAGCGGGAGGGAACGAGCAGTTCTTC. As protein: CASSDGLAGGNEQFF.